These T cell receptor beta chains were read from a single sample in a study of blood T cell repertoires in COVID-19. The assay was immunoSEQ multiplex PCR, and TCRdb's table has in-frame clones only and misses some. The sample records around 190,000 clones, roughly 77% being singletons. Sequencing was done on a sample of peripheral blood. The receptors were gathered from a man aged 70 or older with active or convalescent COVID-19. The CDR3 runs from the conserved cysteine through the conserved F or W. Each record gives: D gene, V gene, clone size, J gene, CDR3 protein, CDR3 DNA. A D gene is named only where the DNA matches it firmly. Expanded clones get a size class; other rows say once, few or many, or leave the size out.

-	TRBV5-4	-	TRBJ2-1	CASSRSTDGVPHEQFF	TGTGCCAGCAGCCGGAGTACGGATGGTGTACCTCATGAGCAGTTCTTC
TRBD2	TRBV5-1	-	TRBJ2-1	CASSPGRTSGIGNEQFF	TGCGCCAGCAGTCCCGGCCGGACTAGCGGGATCGGCAATGAGCAGTTCTTC
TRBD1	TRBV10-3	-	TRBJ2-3	CAMSIGQGTDTQYF	TGTGCCATGTCCATCGGACAGGGGACAGATACGCAGTATTTT
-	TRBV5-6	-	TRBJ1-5	CASSLSGISNQPQHF	TGTGCCAGCAGCTTATCAGGGATTAGCAATCAGCCCCAGCATTTT
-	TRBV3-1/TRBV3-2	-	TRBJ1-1	CASSQDRANTEAFF	TGTGCCAGCAGCCAAGACAGGGCCAACACTGAAGCTTTCTTT
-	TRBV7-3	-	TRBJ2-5	CASSPTLAMGGTQYF	TGTGCCAGCAGCCCCACCCTAGCTATGGGGGGGACCCAGTACTTC
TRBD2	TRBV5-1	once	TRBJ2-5	CASSFRGGSKTQYF	TGCGCCAGCAGCTTCCGGGGGGGCTCCAAGACCCAGTACTTC
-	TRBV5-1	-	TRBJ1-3	CASSFSGGTGNTIYF	TGCGCCAGCAGCTTTTCGGGGGGTACTGGAAACACCATATATTTT
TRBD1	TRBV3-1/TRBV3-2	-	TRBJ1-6	CASSLGQGSTVAGSPLHF	TGTGCCAGCAGTCTAGGACAGGGGTCAACGGTCGCTGGTTCACCCCTCCACTTT
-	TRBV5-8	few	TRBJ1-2	CASSLTGNRNYGYTF	TGTGCCAGCAGCCTTACAGGGAATAGGAACTATGGCTACACCTTC
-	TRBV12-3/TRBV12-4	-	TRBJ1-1	CASSLRQDTEAFF	TGTGCCAGCAGTCTTAGACAGGACACTGAAGCTTTCTTT
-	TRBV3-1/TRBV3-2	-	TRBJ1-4	CASSPQGRRNEKLFF	TGTGCCAGCAGCCCGCAGGGGAGAAGAAATGAAAAACTGTTTTTT
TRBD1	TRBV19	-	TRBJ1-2	CASTPGGTVTNYGYTF	TGTGCCAGTACCCCCGGCGGGACAGTAACCAACTATGGCTACACCTTC
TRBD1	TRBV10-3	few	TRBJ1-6	CAISKDRTGLSPLHF	TGTGCCATCAGCAAAGATAGGACAGGGCTTTCACCCCTCCACTTT
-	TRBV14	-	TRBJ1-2	CASSPRTAGDHYGYTF	TGTGCCAGCAGCCCCCGGACTGCAGGGGACCACTATGGCTACACCTTC
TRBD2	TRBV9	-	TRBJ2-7	CASSVAGVGSYEQYF	TGTGCCAGCAGCGTCGCGGGAGTGGGTTCCTACGAGCAGTACTTC
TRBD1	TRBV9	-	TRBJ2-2	CASSARQGDTGELFF	TGTGCCAGCAGCGCCAGACAGGGGGACACCGGGGAGCTGTTTTTT
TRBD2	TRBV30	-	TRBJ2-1	CAFRRGLAGGYEQFF	TGTGCCTTCCGGAGGGGACTAGCGGGGGGTTATGAGCAGTTCTTC
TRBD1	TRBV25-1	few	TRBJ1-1	CASSGGGAYTEAFF	TGTGCCAGCAGTGGAGGGGGCGCATATACTGAAGCTTTCTTT
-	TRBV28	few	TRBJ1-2	CASSSGEVGWDGYTF	TGTGCCAGCAGTTCCGGGGAGGTCGGGTGGGATGGCTACACCTTC
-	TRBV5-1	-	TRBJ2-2	CASSSVLSAGELFF	TGCGCCAGCAGCTCTGTACTTAGCGCCGGGGAGCTGTTTTTT
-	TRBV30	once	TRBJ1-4	CAWSNQQGNNEKLFF	TGTGCCTGGAGTAACCAACAGGGAAATAATGAAAAACTGTTTTTT
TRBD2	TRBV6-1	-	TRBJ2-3	CASSGSGGPPGDTQYF	TGTGCCAGCAGTGGCAGCGGGGGCCCTCCGGGAGATACGCAGTATTTT
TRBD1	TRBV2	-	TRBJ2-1	CASSALRDSLFNEQFF	TGTGCCAGCAGTGCCTTAAGGGACAGCCTTTTCAATGAGCAGTTCTTC
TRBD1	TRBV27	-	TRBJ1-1	CASNRQGAATEAFF	TGTGCCAGCAACCGTCAGGGGGCGGCCACTGAAGCTTTCTTT
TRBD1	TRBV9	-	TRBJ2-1	CASSVFGTGRDEQFF	TGTGCCAGCAGCGTATTCGGGACAGGGCGGGATGAGCAGTTCTTC
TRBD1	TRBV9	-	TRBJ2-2	CASSVRQGNTGELFF	TGTGCCAGCAGCGTCCGACAGGGGAACACCGGGGAGCTGTTTTTT
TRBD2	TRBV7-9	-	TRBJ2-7	CASSSGLAGAVGTYEQYF	TGTGCCAGCAGCTCGGGACTAGCGGGAGCCGTAGGAACCTACGAGCAGTACTTC
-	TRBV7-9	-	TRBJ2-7	CASSFMGDSKEQYF	TGTGCCAGCAGTTTTATGGGTGACAGCAAGGAGCAGTACTTC
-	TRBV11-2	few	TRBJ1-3	CASSTLRGRTGNTIYF	TGTGCCAGCAGTACCCTCCGGGGGAGAACTGGAAACACCATATATTTT
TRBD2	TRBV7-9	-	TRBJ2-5	CASSLATSGGPVETQYF	TGTGCCAGCAGCTTAGCTACGAGCGGGGGGCCCGTAGAGACCCAGTACTTC
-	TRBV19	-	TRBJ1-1	CASSIDGGAGDAFF	TGTGCCAGTAGTATAGATGGGGGGGCAGGGGACGCTTTCTTT
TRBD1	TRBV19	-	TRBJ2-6	CASRDRARANVLTF	TGTGCCAGTCGGGACAGGGCAAGGGCCAACGTCCTGACTTTC
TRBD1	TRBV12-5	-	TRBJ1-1	CASGYGTGAAFF	TGTGCTAGTGGTTATGGGACAGGGGCGGCTTTCTTT
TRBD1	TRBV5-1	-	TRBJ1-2	CASSPSGTAYGYTF	TGCGCCAGCAGCCCCTCCGGGACAGCCTATGGCTACACCTTC
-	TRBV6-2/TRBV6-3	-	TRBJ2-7	CASSYPGQGNLAQYF	TGTGCCAGCAGTTACCCGGGACAAGGTAATCTAGCACAGTACTTC
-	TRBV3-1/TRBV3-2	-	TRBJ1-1	CASSLGGAATNTEAFF	TGTGCCAGCAGCCTAGGGGGTGCGGCGACCAACACTGAAGCTTTCTTT
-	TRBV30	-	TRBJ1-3	CAWNLEVGGYSGNTIYF	TGTGCCTGGAATCTGGAGGTGGGAGGCTACTCTGGAAACACCATATATTTT
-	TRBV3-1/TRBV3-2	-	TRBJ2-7	CASSQYLTADYEQYF	TGTGCCAGCAGCCAATACCTGACCGCGGACTACGAGCAGTACTTC
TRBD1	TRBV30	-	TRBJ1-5	CAWSPGTGNQPQHF	TGTGCCTGGTCCCCCGGGACAGGGAATCAGCCCCAGCATTTT
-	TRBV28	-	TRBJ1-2	CASSLGGMGYGYTF	TGTGCCAGCAGTTTAGGGGGGATGGGGTATGGCTACACCTTC
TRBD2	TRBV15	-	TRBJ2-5	CATSGRQLAGGGGETQYF	TGTGCCACCAGCGGGCGGCAACTAGCGGGGGGAGGAGGCGAGACCCAGTACTTC